The 8 T cell receptor beta chains reported below all come from one sample, sequenced in a study of T cell responses to AZD1222 COVID-19 vaccine. Libraries were prepared by immunoSEQ multiplex PCR; TCRdb keeps only in-frame clonotypes and omits some of them. The sample lists about 150,000 clones; approximately 90% were seen once. This sample comprised peripheral blood, obtained 28 days after the second AZD1222 dose. The receptors shown here come from an adult who received the AZD1222 COVID-19 vaccine.

The rearrangement links TRBV10-3 to TRBJ2-2; D possibly corresponds to TRBD2 (5 bases). Trimming removed 4 bases from V and 4 bases from J, with 13 bases in between. CDR3 length: 15 residues. Germline CDR1 reads ENHRY; CDR2 reads SYGVKD. The CDR3 DNA follows: TGTGCCATCAGTGGCTCGGGGATGGGCACCGGGGAGCTGTTTTTT. Protein sequence: CAISGSGMGTGELFF.

The chain links TRBV6-5 to TRBJ2-1, with TRBD1 matching 8 bases. This CDR3 region has 14 residues. The germline CDR1 and CDR2 sequences are MNHEY and SVGAGI. V trimming: 6 bases; J trimming: 7 bases; junction bases outside the gene matches: 8. CDR3 nucleotides: TGTGCCAGCAGCAAATCCAGGGGGCGGAATGAGCAGTTCTTC. This codes for CASSKSRGRNEQFF.

This clone occurred a few times. The genes are TRBV19 and TRBJ1-5; TRBD1 aligns across 9 bases. Looked up from germline, CDR1 is LNHDA and CDR2 is SQIVND (reference sequence). The trim removed 4 bases at V and 6 bases at J, leaving 7 bases unmatched. The CDR3 has 15 amino acids. The CDR3 is CASSRGTGNGQPQHF. In DNA form, the CDR3 reads TGTGCCAGTAGTAGGGGGACAGGGAATGGTCAGCCCCAGCATTTT.

This sequence joins TRBV7-2 and TRBJ1-2; D unresolved. Trimming stripped 1 base from V and 2 bases from J, with 8 bases between. CDR1 and CDR2 from the germline V gene are SGHTA and FQGNSA. CDR3 length equals 14 residues. The CDR3 region has the DNA TGTGCCAGCAGCTTAGGGAGCCGCAACTATGGCTACACCTTC. Translated: CASSLGSRNYGYTF.

Points on this clone: This CDR3 is also generated by other DNA sequences in the sample. The chain combines TRBV29-1 with TRBJ1-4; the D is unclear. Looked up from germline, CDR1 is SQVTM and CDR2 is ANQGSEA. Trimming took off 4 bases at V and 8 bases at J, with 14 bases between the two ends. This CDR3 has 13 amino acids. CDR3 region: CSVGDTPGEKLFF. In DNA form, the CDR3 reads TGCAGCGTTGGGGATACCCCGGGCGAAAAACTGTTTTTT.

CDR3: CASSPGTGEGLGEKLFF. CDR3 sequence (DNA): TGTGCCAGCAGTCCCGGGACAGGGGAGGGCTTGGGTGAAAAACTGTTTTTT. J is TRBJ1-4 and V is TRBV6-6; 10 positions match TRBD1. The CDR3 spans 17 residues. The germline CDR1 and CDR2 sequences are MNHNY and SVGAGI (reference sequence). The V and J ends lost 5 bases and 7 bases, in that order; junction bases with no gene match: 13.

This chain joins TRBV7-8 and TRBJ2-1; 12 positions agree with TRBD1. Trimming removed 4 bases from V and 7 bases from J; junction bases left unmatched: 5. Germline loops: CDR1 SGHVS, CDR2 FQNEAQ. The CDR3 is 15 amino acids. The CDR3 loop is CASSSPGQGANEQFF. The CDR3 DNA reads TGTGCCAGCAGCTCACCGGGACAGGGGGCAAATGAGCAGTTCTTC.

The rearrangement uses TRBV6-2 or TRBV6-3 and TRBJ2-7, with 10 positions matching TRBD2. This CDR3 has 15 residues. V was pared by 2 bases and J by 7 bases, with 8 bases of the junction left unmatched. Looked up from germline, CDR1 is MNHEY and CDR2 is SVGEGT. CDR3 region: CASSYGPSGSFEQYF. DNA for the CDR3: TGTGCCAGCAGTTACGGTCCTAGCGGGAGCTTTGAGCAGTACTTC.